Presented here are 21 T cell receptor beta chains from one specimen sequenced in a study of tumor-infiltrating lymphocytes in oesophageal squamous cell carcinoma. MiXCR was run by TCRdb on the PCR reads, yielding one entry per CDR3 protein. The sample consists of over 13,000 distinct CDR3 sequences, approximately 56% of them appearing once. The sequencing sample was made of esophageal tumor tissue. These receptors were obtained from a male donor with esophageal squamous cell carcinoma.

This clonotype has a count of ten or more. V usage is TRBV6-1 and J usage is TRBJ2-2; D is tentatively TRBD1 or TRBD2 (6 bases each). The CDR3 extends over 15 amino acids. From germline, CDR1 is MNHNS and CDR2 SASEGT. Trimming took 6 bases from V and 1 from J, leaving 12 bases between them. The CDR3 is CASRGGRLNTGELFF. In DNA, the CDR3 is TGTGCCAGCAGGGGGGGCAGATTGAACACCGGGGAGCTGTTTTTT.

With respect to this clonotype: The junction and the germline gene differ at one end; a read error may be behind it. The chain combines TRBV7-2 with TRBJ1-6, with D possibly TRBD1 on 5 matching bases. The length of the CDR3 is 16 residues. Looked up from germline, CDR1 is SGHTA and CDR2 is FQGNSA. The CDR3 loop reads CASSLGDSGYNSPLHF. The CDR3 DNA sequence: TGTGCCAGCAGCTTGGGGGACTCAGGGTATAATTCACCCCTCCACTTC.

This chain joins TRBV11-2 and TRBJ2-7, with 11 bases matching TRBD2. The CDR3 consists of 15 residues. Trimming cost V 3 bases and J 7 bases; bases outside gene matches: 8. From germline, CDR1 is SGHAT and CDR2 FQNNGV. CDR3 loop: CASSFMTSGINEQYF. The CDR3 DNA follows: TGTGCCAGCAGCTTTATGACTAGCGGGATTAATGAGCAGTACTTC. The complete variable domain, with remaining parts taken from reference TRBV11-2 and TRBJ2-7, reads EAGVAQSPRYKIIEKRQSVAFWCNPISGHATLYWYQQILGQGPKLLIQFQNNGVVDDSQLPKDRFSAERLKGVDSTLKIQPAKLEDSAVYLCASSFMTSGINEQYFGPGTRLTVT.

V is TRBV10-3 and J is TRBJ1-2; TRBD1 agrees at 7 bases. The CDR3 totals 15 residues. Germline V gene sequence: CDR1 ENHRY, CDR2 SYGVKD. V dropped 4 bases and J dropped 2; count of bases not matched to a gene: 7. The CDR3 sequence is CAISVKDRDNYGYTF. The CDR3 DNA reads TGTGCCATCAGTGTTAAAGACAGGGACAACTATGGCTACACCTTC.

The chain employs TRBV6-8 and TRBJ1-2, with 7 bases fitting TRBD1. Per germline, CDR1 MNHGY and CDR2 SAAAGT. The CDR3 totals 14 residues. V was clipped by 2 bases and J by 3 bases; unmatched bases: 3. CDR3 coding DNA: TGTGCCAGCAGTTACCCCGGGACAGACTATGGCTACACCTTC. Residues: CASSYPGTDYGYTF.

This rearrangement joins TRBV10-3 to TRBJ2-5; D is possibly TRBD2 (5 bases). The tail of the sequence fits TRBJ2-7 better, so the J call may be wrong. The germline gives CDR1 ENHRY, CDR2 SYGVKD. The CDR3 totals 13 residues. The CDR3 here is CAISPSTSYEQYF. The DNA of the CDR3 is TGTGCCATCAGTCCTTCAACTAGCTACGAGCAGTACTTC.

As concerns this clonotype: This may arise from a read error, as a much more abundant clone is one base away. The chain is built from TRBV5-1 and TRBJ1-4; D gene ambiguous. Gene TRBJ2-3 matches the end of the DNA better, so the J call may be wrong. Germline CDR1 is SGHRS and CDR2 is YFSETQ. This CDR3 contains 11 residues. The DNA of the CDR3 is TGCGCCAGCAGCGGGTACGATATGCAGTATTTT. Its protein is CASSGYDMQYF.

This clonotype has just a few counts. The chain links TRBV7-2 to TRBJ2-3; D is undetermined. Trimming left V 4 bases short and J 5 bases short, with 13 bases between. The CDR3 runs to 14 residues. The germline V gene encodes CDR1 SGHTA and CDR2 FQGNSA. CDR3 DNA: TGTGCCAGCAGCTACACAGCGACGCAAGATACGCAGTATTTT. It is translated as CASSYTATQDTQYF.

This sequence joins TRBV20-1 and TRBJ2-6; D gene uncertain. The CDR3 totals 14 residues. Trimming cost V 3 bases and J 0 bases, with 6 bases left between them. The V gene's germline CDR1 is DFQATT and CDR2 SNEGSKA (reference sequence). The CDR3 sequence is CSASKASGANVLTF. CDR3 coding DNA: TGCAGTGCTAGCAAGGCCTCTGGGGCCAACGTCCTGACTTTC.

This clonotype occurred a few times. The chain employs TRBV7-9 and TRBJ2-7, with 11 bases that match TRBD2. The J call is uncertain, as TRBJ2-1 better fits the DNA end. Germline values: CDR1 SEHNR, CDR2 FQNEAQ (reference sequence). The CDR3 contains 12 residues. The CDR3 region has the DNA TGTGCCAACGAGGGACTAGCGGTTGAGCAGTTCTTC. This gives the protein CANEGLAVEQFF.

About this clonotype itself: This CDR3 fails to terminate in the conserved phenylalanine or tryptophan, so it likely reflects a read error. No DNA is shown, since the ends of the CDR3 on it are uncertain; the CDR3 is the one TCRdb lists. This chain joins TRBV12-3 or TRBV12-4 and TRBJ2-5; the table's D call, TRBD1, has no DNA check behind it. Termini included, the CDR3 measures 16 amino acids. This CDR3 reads CASSFVQASYGYTFGS.

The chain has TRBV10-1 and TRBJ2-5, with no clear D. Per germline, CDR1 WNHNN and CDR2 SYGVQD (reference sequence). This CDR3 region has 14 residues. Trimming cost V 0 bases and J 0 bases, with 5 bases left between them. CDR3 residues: CASSESPDQETQYF. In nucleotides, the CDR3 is TGCGCCAGCAGTGAGTCCCCGGACCAAGAGACCCAGTACTTC.

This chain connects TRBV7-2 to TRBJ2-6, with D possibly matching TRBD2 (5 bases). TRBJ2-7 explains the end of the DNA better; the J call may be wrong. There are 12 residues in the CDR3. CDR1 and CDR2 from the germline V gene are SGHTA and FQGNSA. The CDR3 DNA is TGTGCCAGCAGCTTAGGGGAGCTTGAGCAGTACTTC. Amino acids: CASSLGELEQYF.

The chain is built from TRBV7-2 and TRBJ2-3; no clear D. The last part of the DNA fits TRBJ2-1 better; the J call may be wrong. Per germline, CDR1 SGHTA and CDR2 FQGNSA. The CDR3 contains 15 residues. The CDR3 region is CASSSDLFSYNEQFF. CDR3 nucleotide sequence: TGTGCCAGCAGCTCAGACTTGTTCTCCTACAATGAGCAGTTCTTC.

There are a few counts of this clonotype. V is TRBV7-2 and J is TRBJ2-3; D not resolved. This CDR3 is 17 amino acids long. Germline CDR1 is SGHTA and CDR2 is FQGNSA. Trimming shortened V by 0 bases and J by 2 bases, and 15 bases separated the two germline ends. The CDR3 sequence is CASSLASGSTITDTQYF. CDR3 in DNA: TGTGCCAGCAGCTTAGCGTCCGGCTCCACAATCACAGATACGCAGTATTTT.

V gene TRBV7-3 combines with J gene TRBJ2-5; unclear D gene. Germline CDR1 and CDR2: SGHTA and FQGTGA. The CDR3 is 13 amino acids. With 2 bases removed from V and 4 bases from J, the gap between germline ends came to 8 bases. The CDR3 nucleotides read TGTGCCAGCAGCTTAGAGTCTTCAGAGACCCAGTACTTC. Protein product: CASSLESSETQYF. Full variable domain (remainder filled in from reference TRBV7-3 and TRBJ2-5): GAGVSQTPSNKVTEKGKYVELRCDPISGHTALYWYRQSLGQGPEFLIYFQGTGAADDSGLPNDRFFAVRPEGSVSTLKIQRTERGDSAVYLCASSLESSETQYFGPGTRLLVL.

CDR3 sequence reads: CASSPSEGANNEQFF. The DNA of the CDR3 is TGTGCCAGCAGCCCGTCCGAGGGGGCGAACAATGAGCAGTTCTTC. This chain uses TRBV7-4 with TRBJ2-3, with TRBD1 identical over 7 bases. TRBJ2-1 matches the DNA end more closely, so the J call is doubtful. Germline CDR1 is SGHVT and CDR2 is SQSDAQ. CDR3 length equals 15 residues.

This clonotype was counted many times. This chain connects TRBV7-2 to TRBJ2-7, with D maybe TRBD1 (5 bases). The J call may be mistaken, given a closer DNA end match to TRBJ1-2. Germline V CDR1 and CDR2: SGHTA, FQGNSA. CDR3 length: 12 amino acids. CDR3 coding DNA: TGTGCCAGCAGCAAGAGGGGTTTTGGCTACACCTTC. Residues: CASSKRGFGYTF.

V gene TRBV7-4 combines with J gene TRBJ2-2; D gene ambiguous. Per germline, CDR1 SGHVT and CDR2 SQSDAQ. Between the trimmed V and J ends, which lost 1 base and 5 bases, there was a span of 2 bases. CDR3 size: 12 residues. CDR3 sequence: CASSLDTGELFF. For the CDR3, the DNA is TGTGCCAGCAGCTTAGATACCGGGGAGCTGTTTTTT. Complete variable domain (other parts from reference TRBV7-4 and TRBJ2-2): GAGVSQSPRYKVAKRGRDVALRCDSISGHVTLYWYRQTLGQGSEVLTYSQSDAQRDKSGRPSGRFSAERPERSVSTLKIQRTEQGDSAVYLCASSLDTGELFFGEGSRLTVL.

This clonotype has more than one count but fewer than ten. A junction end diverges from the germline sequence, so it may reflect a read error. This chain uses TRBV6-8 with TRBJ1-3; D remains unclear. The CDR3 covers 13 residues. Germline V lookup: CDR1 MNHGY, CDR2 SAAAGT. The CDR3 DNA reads TGTGCCAGCAGTTACGGGAGTGGAAACACCATATCTTTT. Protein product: CASSYGSGNTISF.

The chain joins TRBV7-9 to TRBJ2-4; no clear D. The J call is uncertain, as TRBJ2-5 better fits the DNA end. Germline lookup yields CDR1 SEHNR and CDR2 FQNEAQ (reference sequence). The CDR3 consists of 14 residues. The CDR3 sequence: CASSLGTGQETQYF. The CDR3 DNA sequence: TGTGCCAGCAGCTTAGGGACGGGCCAAGAGACCCAGTACTTC.